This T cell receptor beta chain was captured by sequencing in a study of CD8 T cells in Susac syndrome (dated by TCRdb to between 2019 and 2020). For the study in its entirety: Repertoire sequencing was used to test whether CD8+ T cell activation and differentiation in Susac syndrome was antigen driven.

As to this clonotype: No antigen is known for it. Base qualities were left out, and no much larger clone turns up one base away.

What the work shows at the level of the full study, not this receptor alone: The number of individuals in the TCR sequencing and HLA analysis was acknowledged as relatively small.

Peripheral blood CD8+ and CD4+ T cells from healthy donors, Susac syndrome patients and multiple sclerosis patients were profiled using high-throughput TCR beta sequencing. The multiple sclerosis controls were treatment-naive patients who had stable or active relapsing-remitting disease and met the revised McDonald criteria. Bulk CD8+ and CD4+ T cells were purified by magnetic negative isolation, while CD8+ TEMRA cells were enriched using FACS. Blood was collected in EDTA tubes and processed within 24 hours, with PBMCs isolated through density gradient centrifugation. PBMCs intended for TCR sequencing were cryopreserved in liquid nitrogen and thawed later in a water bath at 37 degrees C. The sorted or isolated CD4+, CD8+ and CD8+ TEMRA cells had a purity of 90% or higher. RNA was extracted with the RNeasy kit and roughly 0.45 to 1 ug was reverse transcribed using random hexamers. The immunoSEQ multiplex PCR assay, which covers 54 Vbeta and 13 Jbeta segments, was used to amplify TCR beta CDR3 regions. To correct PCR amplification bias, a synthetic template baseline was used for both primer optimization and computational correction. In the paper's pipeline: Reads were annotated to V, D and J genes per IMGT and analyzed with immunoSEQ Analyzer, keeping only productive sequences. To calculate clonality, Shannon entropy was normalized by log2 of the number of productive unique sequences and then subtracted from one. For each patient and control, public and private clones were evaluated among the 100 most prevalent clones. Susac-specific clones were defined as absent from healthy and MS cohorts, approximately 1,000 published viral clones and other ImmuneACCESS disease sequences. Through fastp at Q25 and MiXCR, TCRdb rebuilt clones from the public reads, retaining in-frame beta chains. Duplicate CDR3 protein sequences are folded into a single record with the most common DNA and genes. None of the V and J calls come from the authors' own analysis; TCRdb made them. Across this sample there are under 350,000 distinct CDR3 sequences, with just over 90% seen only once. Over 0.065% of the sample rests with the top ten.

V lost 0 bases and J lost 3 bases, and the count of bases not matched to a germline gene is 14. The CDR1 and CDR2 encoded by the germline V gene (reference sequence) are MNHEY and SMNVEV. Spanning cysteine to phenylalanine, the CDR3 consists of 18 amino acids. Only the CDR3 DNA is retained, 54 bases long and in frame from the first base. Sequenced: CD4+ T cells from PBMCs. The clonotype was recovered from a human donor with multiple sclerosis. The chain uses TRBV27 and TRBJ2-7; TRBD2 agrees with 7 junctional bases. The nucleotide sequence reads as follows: TGTGCCAGCAGTTTATCCTATCGTGGGAGGGCCAGCTTCTACGAGCAGTACTTC. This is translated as CASSLSYRGRASFYEQYF.